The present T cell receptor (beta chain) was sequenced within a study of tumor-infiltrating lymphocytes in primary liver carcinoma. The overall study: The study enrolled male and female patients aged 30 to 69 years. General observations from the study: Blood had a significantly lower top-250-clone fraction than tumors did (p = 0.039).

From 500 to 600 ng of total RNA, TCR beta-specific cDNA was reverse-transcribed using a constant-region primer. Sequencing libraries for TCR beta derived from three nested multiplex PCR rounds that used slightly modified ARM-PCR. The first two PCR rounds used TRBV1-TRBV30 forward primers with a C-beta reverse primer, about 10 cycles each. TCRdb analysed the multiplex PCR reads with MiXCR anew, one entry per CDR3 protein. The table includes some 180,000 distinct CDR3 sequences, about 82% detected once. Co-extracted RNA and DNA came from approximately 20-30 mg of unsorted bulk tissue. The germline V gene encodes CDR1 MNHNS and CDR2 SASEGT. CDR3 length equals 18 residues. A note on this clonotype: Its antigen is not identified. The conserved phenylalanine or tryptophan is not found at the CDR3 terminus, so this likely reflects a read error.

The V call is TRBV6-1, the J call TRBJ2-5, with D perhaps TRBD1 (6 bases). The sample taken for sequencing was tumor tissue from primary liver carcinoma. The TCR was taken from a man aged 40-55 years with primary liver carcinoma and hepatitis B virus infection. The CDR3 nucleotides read TGTGTCAGCAGTGAAAATTTAATGGGGGCGGCCGTTGGAGAGACCCAGTACTTG. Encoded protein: CVSSENLMGAAVGETQYL.